This is a list of T cell receptor beta chains from one sample in a study of OX40 agonist ivuxolimab in advanced cancers. The method was immunoSEQ multiplex PCR; TCRdb's version includes in-frame clones alone and lacks a portion of them. The repertoire holds 83,000 or so clones, with 86% as singletons. The input for sequencing was CD4+ or CD8+ T cells sorted from blood, taken in a trial of the OX40 agonist ivuxolimab. The source of these receptors is an adult with an advanced solid tumor such as melanoma, head and neck, liver or kidney cancer. CDR3s include the opening cysteine and the closing phenylalanine or tryptophan. The D gene is left open where the match is weak. Size is omitted from some rows. Given values are once, few, many or a class for expanded clones.

J gene,D gene,V gene,clone size,CDR3 DNA,CDR3 protein
TRBJ1-1,NA,TRBV6-1,NA,TGTGCCAGCAAGCAGGCCCCTGAAGCTTTCTTT,CASKQAPEAFF
TRBJ2-7,NA,TRBV21-1,NA,TGTGCCAGCAGCAAAAAGAGGGACAGGATATACGAGCAGTACTTC,CASSKKRDRIYEQYF
TRBJ1-3,NA,TRBV28,NA,TGTGCCAGCAGTTTTGATATCTCTGGAAACACCATATATTTT,CASSFDISGNTIYF
TRBJ2-5,TRBD2,TRBV7-3,NA,TGTGCCAGCAGCTTACGGACTAGCGGGAGGGAGTACCAAGAGACCCAGTACTTC,CASSLRTSGREYQETQYF
TRBJ2-7,NA,TRBV5-1,NA,TGCGCCAGCAGCCCGGCCTCCTACGAGCAGTACTTC,CASSPASYEQYF
TRBJ1-6,NA,TRBV7-9,NA,TGTGCCAGCAGCTTACTGGGGCCCAATTCACCCCTCCACTTT,CASSLLGPNSPLHF
TRBJ1-2,NA,TRBV6-5,NA,TGTGCCAGCACGGAGGGGAGCAACTATGGCTACACCTTC,CASTEGSNYGYTF
TRBJ1-1,TRBD1,TRBV5-5,NA,TGTGCCAGCAGCTTTTACGGCCCCGGGACAGGGACTGAAGCTTTCTTT,CASSFYGPGTGTEAFF
TRBJ1-1,NA,TRBV6-5,NA,TGTGCCAGCAGAACTATTGACAGGCCCACTGAAGCTTTCTTT,CASRTIDRPTEAFF
TRBJ1-5,NA,TRBV10-1,NA,TGCGCCAGCAGTGCCGTAGGGGGTTTCCAGAATCAGCCCCAGCATTTT,CASSAVGGFQNQPQHF
TRBJ1-2,NA,TRBV29-1,NA,TGCAGCGCGGTCGGCAGTCGGTATGGCTACACCTTC,CSAVGSRYGYTF
TRBJ1-2,NA,TRBV7-2,NA,TGTGCCAGCAGCTTAGCCGGCCCCAGGGGAGAGGGCTACACCTTC,CASSLAGPRGEGYTF
TRBJ1-1,NA,TRBV7-2,NA,TGTGCCAGCAGCTCGGGTGGGGGGGTGAACACTGAAGCTTTCTTT,CASSSGGGVNTEAFF
TRBJ2-2,NA,TRBV7-2,NA,TGTGCCAGCAGCTTAAAGACGGGGAACACCGGGGAGCTGTTTTTT,CASSLKTGNTGELFF
TRBJ2-5,NA,TRBV20-1,NA,TGCAGTGCTTTAGACCAAGAGACCCAGTACTTC,CSALDQETQYF
TRBJ2-3,NA,TRBV10-2,NA,TGCGCCAGCAACAGGCCCTCCACAGATACGCAGTATTTT,CASNRPSTDTQYF
TRBJ1-5,NA,TRBV19,NA,TGTGCCAGTAGTATGTCACGCAGGGCCCTCGGTGTTTTCGAGCCCCAGCATTTT,CASSMSRRALGVFEPQHF
TRBJ2-3,NA,TRBV7-3,NA,TGTGCCAGCAGCGGGGACTGGGATACGCAGTATTTT,CASSGDWDTQYF
TRBJ2-5,TRBD2,TRBV25-1,NA,TGTGCCAGCGGTAGCGGGATTGGCGAGACCCAGTACTTC,CASGSGIGETQYF
TRBJ2-3,TRBD1,TRBV19,NA,TGTGCCAGTAGTATAATGGGACAGGGGCGAGTTGGCACAGATACGCAGTATTTT,CASSIMGQGRVGTDTQYF
TRBJ1-2,NA,TRBV28,NA,TGTGCCAGCAGTCTATTACAGCTTTATGGCTACACCTTC,CASSLLQLYGYTF
TRBJ2-7,NA,TRBV28,NA,TGTGCCAGCAGTTTGGAGACCCCTGGGGAGCAGTACTTC,CASSLETPGEQYF
TRBJ1-5,NA,TRBV19,NA,TGTGCCAGTAGTGGAGGGTGGGGAAATCAGCCCCAGCATTTT,CASSGGWGNQPQHF
TRBJ1-2,NA,TRBV5-6,NA,TGTGCCACCCGGCGCACCGGCTATGGCTACACCTTC,CATRRTGYGYTF
TRBJ2-7,NA,TRBV12-5,NA,TGTGCTAGTGGTTTCCCGACAGGACCCCCCGGCGAGCAGTACTTC,CASGFPTGPPGEQYF
TRBJ1-3,TRBD1,TRBV6-5,NA,TGTGCCAGCAGTTACTCGAGGGGGCCTGAAAACACCATATATTTT,CASSYSRGPENTIYF
TRBJ1-2,NA,TRBV28,NA,TGTGCCAGCAGTTTAAACCCCCTCTGGGAGTACACCTTC,CASSLNPLWEYTF
TRBJ2-2,NA,TRBV11-2,NA,TGTGCCAGCAGCAGGGGAAGGAACACCGGGGAGCTGTTTTTT,CASSRGRNTGELFF
TRBJ1-1,NA,TRBV13,NA,TGTGCCAGCAGCTTAATGGACACTGAAGCTTTCTTT,CASSLMDTEAFF
TRBJ1-5,NA,TRBV6-1,NA,TGTGCCAGCAGCCAACATCAGCCCCAGCATTTT,CASSQHQPQHF
TRBJ2-2,TRBD1,TRBV6-6,NA,TGTGCCACGTGGGGACAGGTTAACACCGGGGAGCTGTTTTTT,CATWGQVNTGELFF
TRBJ2-1,NA,TRBV5-1,NA,TGCGCCAGCAGCTCGGGACTTACAGCGGTCCATGAGCAGTTCTTC,CASSSGLTAVHEQFF
TRBJ1-4,TRBD1,TRBV5-1,NA,TGCGCCAGCAGCAAACCGGGACAGGGAGGTTTTGAAAAACTGTTTTTT,CASSKPGQGGFEKLFF
TRBJ1-4,TRBD1,TRBV5-1,NA,TGCGCCAGCAGCTTAGGGACAGGGAATGAAAAACTGTTTTTT,CASSLGTGNEKLFF
TRBJ1-2,NA,TRBV28,NA,TGTGCCAGCAGCCTGGGTGGGCAAGTCTATGGCTACACCTTC,CASSLGGQVYGYTF
TRBJ1-2,TRBD1,TRBV5-4,NA,TGTGCCAGCAGTCCCGGGACAGATGCGACCTATGGCTACACCTTC,CASSPGTDATYGYTF
TRBJ2-3,NA,TRBV28,NA,TGTGCCAGCAGTTTATACCCCCCTAGGGATAGAAGGGCAGATACGCAGTATTTT,CASSLYPPRDRRADTQYF
TRBJ1-2,NA,TRBV28,few,TGTGCCAGCAGTTTAGACTGGGCTGTGTCTGGCTACACCTTC,CASSLDWAVSGYTF
TRBJ2-2,NA,TRBV5-4,NA,TGTGCCAGCAGTTATAACACCGGGGAGCTGTTTTTT,CASSYNTGELFF
TRBJ1-5,NA,TRBV5-1,few,TGCGCCAGCAGCCTCGGACAGAATCAGCCCCAGCATTTT,CASSLGQNQPQHF
TRBJ1-3,NA,TRBV19,NA,TGTGCCAGTCAAAGAGGGGACTTCGGTGGAAACACCATATATTTT,CASQRGDFGGNTIYF
TRBJ2-3,TRBD2,TRBV5-1,few,TGCGCCAGCAGCAAACGGACTAGCGGAGGCACAGATACGCAGTATTTT,CASSKRTSGGTDTQYF
TRBJ1-5,NA,TRBV7-2,once,TGTGCCAGCAGCTTGGGACGGATTAGCAATCAGCCCCAGCATTTT,CASSLGRISNQPQHF
TRBJ2-7,TRBD1,TRBV29-1,NA,TGCAGCGTTGAAGGACAGGGGACCGGGCTACGGGGGCAGTACTTC,CSVEGQGTGLRGQYF
TRBJ1-5,NA,TRBV28,NA,TGTGCCAGCGGCCCCTCTGTCGGGCCCCAGCATTTT,CASGPSVGPQHF
TRBJ1-5,NA,TRBV15,NA,TGTGCCACCAGCTCACCCCGGGACGGCAATCAGCCCCAGCATTTT,CATSSPRDGNQPQHF
TRBJ1-1,NA,TRBV7-7,few,TGTGCCAGCAGCTTAAAACAGAACACTGAAGCTTTCTTT,CASSLKQNTEAFF
TRBJ2-2,NA,TRBV15,once,TGTGCCACCAGCCCGAGGGGATCGGTCACCGGGGAGCTGTTTTTT,CATSPRGSVTGELFF
TRBJ1-2,NA,TRBV7-3,NA,TGTGCCAGCAGCTTCGTGTCCGTTAACTATGGCTACACCTTC,CASSFVSVNYGYTF
TRBJ1-4,TRBD1,TRBV2,NA,TGTGCCAGCAGTCGACAGGGTTGGGAAAAACTGTTTTTT,CASSRQGWEKLFF
TRBJ2-2,TRBD2,TRBV30,NA,TGTGCCGGGACTACCTCGAACACCGGGGAGCTGTTTTTT,CAGTTSNTGELFF
TRBJ2-5,TRBD2,TRBV5-1,NA,TGCGCCAGCAGCTTGTCTGCGGGAGACGAGACCCAGTACTTC,CASSLSAGDETQYF
TRBJ2-1,NA,TRBV6-5,NA,TGTGCCAGCAGACCCAGGGTGTCGGGTAATGAGCAGTTCTTC,CASRPRVSGNEQFF
TRBJ2-1,NA,TRBV7-8,NA,TGTGCCAGCAGCTTAGCGAGTGGGTACAATGAGCAGTTCTTC,CASSLASGYNEQFF
TRBJ2-7,NA,TRBV9,NA,TGTGCCAGCAGCAGACGAGACAGCTCCTACGAGCAGTACTTC,CASSRRDSSYEQYF